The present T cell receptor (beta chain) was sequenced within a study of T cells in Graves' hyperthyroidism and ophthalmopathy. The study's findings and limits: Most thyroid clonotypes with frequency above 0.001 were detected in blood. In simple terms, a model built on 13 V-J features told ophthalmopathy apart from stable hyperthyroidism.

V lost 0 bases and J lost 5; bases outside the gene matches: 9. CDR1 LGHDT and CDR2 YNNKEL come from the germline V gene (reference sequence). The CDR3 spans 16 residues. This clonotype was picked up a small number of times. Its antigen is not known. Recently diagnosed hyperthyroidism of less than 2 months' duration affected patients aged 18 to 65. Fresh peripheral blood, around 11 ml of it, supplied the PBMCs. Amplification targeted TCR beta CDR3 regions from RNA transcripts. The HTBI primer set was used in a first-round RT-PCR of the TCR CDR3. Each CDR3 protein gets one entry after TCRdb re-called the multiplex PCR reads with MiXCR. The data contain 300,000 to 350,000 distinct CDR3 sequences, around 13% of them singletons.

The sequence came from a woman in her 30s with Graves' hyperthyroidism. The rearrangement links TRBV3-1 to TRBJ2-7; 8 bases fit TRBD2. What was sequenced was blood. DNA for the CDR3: TGTGCCAGCAGCCAAGAGAGGATCCTAGCGGGCGACGAGCAGTACTTC. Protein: CASSQERILAGDEQYF.